This T cell receptor beta chain was captured by sequencing in a study of blood T cell repertoires in COVID-19. Study summary: Acute and convalescent COVID-19 samples came from the United States, Italy and Spain. The analysed material was cDNA or gDNA that came from T cells, B-cell-depleted T cells, or PBMCs.

In the original analysis: The authors estimated nucleated cell counts from reference gene primer amplification. Assay: immunoSEQ multiplex PCR; the TCRdb copy retains only in-frame clones and omits some. V and J calls and clone size are as listed in that table; D and trimming were resolved from the DNA. Among 290,000 or so clones, roughly 86% were seen once, and the ten largest hold over 1%. In germline, CDR1 is MNHEY, CDR2 SVGAGI. The CDR3 consists of 14 residues. V lost 8 bases, J lost 3 bases, and 9 bases stayed unmatched. Sequencing was carried out using peripheral blood. This TCR derives from a man between 65 and 79 years old with acute or convalescent COVID-19. This sequence joins TRBV6-5 and TRBJ2-7, with 8 bases matching TRBD2. DNA of the CDR3: TGTGCCAGCTTATCGGGGGGGGACCTCTACGAGCAGTACTTC. This encodes CASLSGGDLYEQYF.